Described below is a single T cell receptor beta chain sequence and its context. This clonotype was seen only a few times. No antigen is known for it. Relative to the germline gene, one junction end is altered; a read error may explain this. This specimen belongs to a study of identical twins (dated by TCRdb to between 2015 and 2016). For the study in its entirety: To test whether fetal clonotypes persist, this study deep-sequenced TCR alpha and beta repertoires from monozygotic twins, from unrelated adults of various ages, and from cord blood. To rule out contamination, replicate twin experiments were performed at different times with different library preparation protocols.

Libraries came from 5' RACE. Reads for this sample came from an Illumina HiSeq 2000. A universal primer binding site was added through template switching, and the final cDNA carried a unique molecular identifier so that TCR cDNA molecules could be counted accurately. First-strand cDNA for TCR alpha and beta chains was synthesized from specific primers in the conserved constant-segment region. Each cDNA library was double barcoded, with a SMART-Mk sample barcode plus Illumina barcodes, to control for contamination. TruSeq adapter sequences along with Illumina sample barcodes were introduced in two successive PCR steps. The Illumina HiSeq platform was used with custom primers to sequence TCR alpha and beta cDNA libraries. On the study's bioinformatics: MiGEC was used to process raw reads and extract unique molecular identifiers, and MiXCR was used to find CDR3 positions. For each individual, recombination models were inferred using an EM algorithm with the repgenHMM and IGoR tools. Shared clonotype analysis was performed with the tcR package in R, normalizing sharing by the product of cloneset sizes. Out-of-frame nonproductive sequences were analyzed to study raw recombination free of thymic and clonal selection effects. TCRdb passed the public sequencing reads through fastp at Q25 and MiXCR, retaining productive beta sequences. Rows merge per CDR3 protein into single entries with the most common DNA and genes. TCRdb assigned the V and J calls; the authors' analysis was not used. The sample table holds 650,000 to 750,000 distinct CDR3 sequences, of which approximately 21% were seen once. In total, the top ten clones hold about 4.5% of the sample.

CDR1 and CDR2 (MNHNS, SASEGT) derive from the germline V gene. The CDR3 sequence holds 15 residues, the cysteine and phenylalanine included. Just CDR3 DNA is preserved here, 45 bases in frame from base 1. On the study overall, not on this receptor specifically: Because the same donors could not be followed over many years, the conclusions depended on cross-sectional statistical analysis. Compared with coincidental sharing between unrelated individuals, out-of-frame TCR alpha sequences shared between twins showed an excess of sequences with low generation probability. In beta out-of-frame sequences, excess twin sharing was weaker, because having fewer shared sequences lowered the signal-to-noise ratio. Zero-insertion analyses could be partly confounded by invariant T cells such as MAIT and iNKT, though diverse VJ usage argued against such confounding for most clonotypes. Abundant cord blood beta clonotypes carried fewer insertions; young adult naive repertoires showed a weaker similar trend, while memory repertoires showed none. In monozygotic twins, out-of-frame TCR alpha sharing was systematically underestimated by recombination models, although the models agreed with sharing between unrelated individuals.

Every donor in the study was a healthy Caucasian. The twin cohort comprised three pairs of female monozygotic twins, all aged roughly 18 to 29 years. The RNA used for TCR libraries was isolated from peripheral blood mononuclear cells. Separately, the same data were catalogued under a study of T cells expressing NK-cell markers. Drawing on the second study: TCR beta-chain repertoires were profiled in sorted CD3+CD56+NKG2C+, CD3+CD56+NKG2C- and CD3+CD56-NKG2C+ T-cell subsets from about 8 donors. Among the eight sequenced donors, only one was HCMV-seronegative, while the other seven were HCMV-seropositive. In several experiments an anti-gammadeltaTCR antibody was added to restrict sorting to alphabetaTCR-expressing T cells. In a handful of donors, the dominant CD3+CD56+NKG2C+ clonotypes ranked among the top 10 CD8+ clonotypes, making up about 1.0-7.5% of CD8+ T cells. Those dominant clonotypes were again the most abundant among CD3+CD56-NKG2C+ cells in several donors, at 28.3-60.1%. It remained unclear whether the expanded NKG2C-expressing T cell clones were specific for HCMV antigens. All eight donors whose samples were sequenced were randomly selected healthy volunteers, three of them men and five women. To determine HCMV serostatus, a commercial ELISA kit was used to detect HCMV-specific IgG in serum. For five or six donors, bulk peripheral blood T-cell repertoires were also sequenced from unsorted PBMC. Reads were demultiplexed and grouped by UMI with MIGEC, and clonotypes were assembled and quantified with MiTCR. Only TCR cDNA sequences supported by at least two reads were kept to exclude erroneous sequences. Downstream repertoire analysis used the tcR package, and clonotypes were matched across fractions by CDR3 nucleotide sequence plus V segment. VDJmatch was used to annotate antigen specificity against VDJdb, with one amino acid substitution in CDR3 permitted.

The clonotype was recovered from a woman aged 18-29 years in good health. This receptor chain uses TRBV6-1 and TRBJ2-5; TRBD2 lines up with 8 middle nucleotides. Sample: PBMCs. The CDR3 loop reads CASKSAGERQDTQYF. The DNA sequence follows: TGTGCCAGCAAGTCAGCGGGAGAGAGGCAAGACACCCAGTACTTC.